Each of the 20 T cell receptor beta chains below was sequenced from the same sample in a study of T cells after yellow fever vaccination. TCRdb passed the 5' RACE reads through MiXCR, listing each CDR3 protein once. The sample holds about 300,000 distinct CDR3 sequences, about 10% seen once. The sequencing used CD4+ T cells sorted from PBMCs, collected 5 days after the yellow fever booster vaccination. These receptors came from a man aged 18 to 35 who received the YFV17D yellow fever vaccine.

This clonotype was seen many times. The chain employs TRBV4-2 and TRBJ2-5, with D maybe TRBD1 (6 bases). CDR1 is LGHNA and CDR2 is YNFKEQ in the germline V gene. CDR3 length: 14 residues. Trimming shortened V by 0 bases and J by 1 base, and 6 bases separated the two germline ends. CDR3 region: CASSQDRGQETQYF. The CDR3 DNA is TGTGCCAGCAGCCAAGACAGGGGCCAAGAGACCCAGTACTTC.

Of note for this clonotype: A read error may produce the germline difference seen at one junction end. The V and J genes are TRBV5-1 and TRBJ2-2, with D possibly matching TRBD2 (6 bases). This CDR3 has 15 amino acids. Germline assignment: CDR1 SGHRS and CDR2 YFSETQ. The CDR3 here is CASSLAQAGAGEVFF. CDR3 nucleotides: TGCGCCAGCAGCTTGGCACAGGCGGGCGCCGGGGAGGTGTTTTTT.

This clonotype was counted a few times. The chain is built from TRBV2 and TRBJ2-7; weak D call: TRBD2 (5 bases). The V gene's germline CDR1 is SNHLY and CDR2 FYNNEI. CDR3 size: 15 residues. V lost 8 bases, J lost 0 bases, and 17 bases lay in between. The CDR3 nucleotides are TGTGCCAGCCTGGGAGCAGAGCAAATCTCCTACGAGCAGTACTTC. Amino acids: CASLGAEQISYEQYF. Looking up the rest from reference TRBV2 and TRBJ2-7 gives the full variable domain: EPEVTQTPSHQVTQMGQEVILRCVPISNHLYFYWYRQILGQKVEFLVSFYNNEISEKSEIFDDQFSVERPDGSNFTLKIRSTKLEDSAMYFCASLGAEQISYEQYFGPGTRLTVT.

This rearrangement joins TRBV4-2 to TRBJ1-1; a weak D match, TRBD1 (6 bases). With 4 bases removed from V and 11 bases from J, the gap between germline ends came to 14 bases. This CDR3 is built from 12 residues. Germline V lookup: CDR1 LGHNA, CDR2 YNFKEQ. Here the CDR3 reads CASSPDRIRAFF. In DNA, the CDR3 is TGTGCCAGCAGCCCCGACAGGATACGGGCTTTCTTT.

This clonotype was detected a few times. The chain links TRBV5-1 to TRBJ1-1; D not certain. Germline V gene sequence: CDR1 SGHRS, CDR2 YFSETQ. With 4 bases removed from V and 2 bases from J, the gap between germline ends came to 9 bases. The CDR3 consists of 13 residues. CDR3 DNA sequence: TGCGCCAGCAGCGTTGTCGTTAACACTGAAGCTTTCTTT. Translated, it gives CASSVVVNTEAFF.

This clonotype was counted between two and nine times. J is TRBJ2-3 and V is TRBV5-1; the D gene is possibly TRBD2 (6 bases). From germline, CDR1 is SGHRS and CDR2 YFSETQ. Trimming pared 4 bases from V and 4 bases from J, leaving 16 bases between. The CDR3 is 15 amino acids. CDR3 sequence reads: CASSPPGVRADTQYF. The CDR3 DNA sequence: TGCGCCAGCAGCCCACCGGGGGTCCGGGCAGATACGCAGTATTTT. Full variable domain (rest looked up from reference TRBV5-1 and TRBJ2-3): KAGVTQTPRYLIKTRGQQVTLSCSPISGHRSVSWYQQTPGQGLQFLFEYFSETQRNKGNFPGRFSGRQFSNSRSEMNVSTLELGDSALYLCASSPPGVRADTQYFGPGTRLTVL.

This clonotype has only a few counts. This chain uses TRBV20-1 with TRBJ2-7; a possible D gene is TRBD1 (5 bases). This CDR3 is 14 amino acids long. CDR1 and CDR2 from the germline V gene are DFQATT and SNEGSKA (reference sequence). The germline V and J ends were trimmed by 3 bases and 3 bases, with 15 bases remaining between them. In DNA form, the CDR3 reads TGCAGTGCTAGTCGGTCGCACAGGATCTACGAGCAGTACGTC. This encodes CSASRSHRIYEQYV.

The chain recombines TRBV4-3 with TRBJ2-7, with D perhaps TRBD1 (5 bases). CDR1 and CDR2 from the germline V gene are LGHNA and YSLEER. Trimming pared 4 bases from V and 6 bases from J, leaving 25 bases between. This CDR3 is 17 amino acids long. CDR3 DNA sequence: TGCGCCAGCAGCCCAGATCCGGGCCCGATAGGGGCGTGCGAGCAGTACGTC. Its translation: CASSPDPGPIGACEQYV.

This clonotype has more than one count but fewer than ten. V usage is TRBV4-2 and J usage is TRBJ1-6; TRBD1 matches at 8 bases. The CDR3 has 16 residues. Per germline, CDR1 LGHNA and CDR2 YNFKEQ. The V gene end was trimmed by 1 base and the J gene end by 10 bases; junction bases not matched to a gene: 9. The CDR3 DNA is TGTGCCAGCAGCCAAGGGAGGGAGACAGGGGTATCACCCCTCCACTTT. This sequence encodes CASSQGRETGVSPLHF.

This clonotype was recorded a few times. This CDR3 is CASSRTSGGFTDTQYF. The CDR3 DNA follows: TGTGCCAGCAGTCGCACTAGCGGGGGATTCACAGATACGCAGTATTTT. The chain employs TRBV12-3 or TRBV12-4 and TRBJ2-3, with TRBD2 identical over 11 bases. CDR3 size: 16 residues. Trimming at V came to 5 bases and at J to 2 bases, leaving 6 bases not matched to a gene.

The chain recombines TRBV7-2 with TRBJ2-1; D unclear. V lost 5 bases and J 0 bases, leaving 5 bases between the germline ends. From germline, CDR1 is SGHTA and CDR2 FQGNSA. This CDR3 is built from 13 residues. CDR3 DNA: TGTGCCAGCAGCCCGAACTCCTACAATGAGCAGTTCTTC. Its protein is CASSPNSYNEQFF.

The V gene is TRBV7-9, the J gene TRBJ2-5; 14 positions match TRBD2. The CDR3 totals 17 residues. The trim removed 1 base at V and 5 bases at J, leaving 6 bases unmatched. Germline assignment: CDR1 SEHNR and CDR2 FQNEAQ (reference sequence). The CDR3 nucleotides read TGTGCCAGCAGCTTAGGGACTAGCGGGGGGCTCCGGGAGACCCAGTACTTC. It codes for CASSLGTSGGLRETQYF.

The rearrangement uses TRBV20-1 and TRBJ1-3; 10 nucleotides line up with TRBD1. Trimming removed 0 bases from V and 4 bases from J; junction bases left unmatched: 6. Germline loops: CDR1 DFQATT, CDR2 SNEGSKA (reference sequence). The CDR3 sequence is 16 residues long. The CDR3 loop is CSAREQTGGTGNTIYF. CDR3 nucleotide sequence: TGCAGTGCTAGAGAGCAGACAGGGGGCACGGGAAACACCATATATTTT.

The V call is TRBV7-2, the J call TRBJ2-5; no firm D call. V was cut by 7 bases and J by 2 bases, with 11 bases left in between. This CDR3 has 13 residues. Germline V gene lookup returns CDR1 SGHTA and CDR2 FQGNSA. CDR3: CASNPLLQETQYF. The DNA for the CDR3 is TGTGCCAGCAATCCCCTCCTACAAGAGACCCAGTACTTC.

This clonotype was seen at least ten times. This rearrangement joins TRBV5-4 to TRBJ2-3; TRBD2 agrees at 8 bases. Per the germline V gene, CDR1 is SGHNT and CDR2 is YYREEE (reference sequence). The CDR3 totals 15 residues. Losses at the gene ends were 6 bases for V and 6 bases for J; bases not matched to a gene: 12. The CDR3 DNA is TGTGCCAGCAAACCAGCGGGGGTCCTCACTGATACGCAGTATTTT. It yields the protein CASKPAGVLTDTQYF.

This clonotype was picked up a small number of times. The genes are TRBV23-1 and TRBJ2-4; 10 positions match TRBD1. TRBV23-1 is an open reading frame whose function is uncertain. With 3 bases clipped from V and 9 bases from J, the junction kept 8 bases outside the gene matches. The CDR3 is made up of 15 amino acids. CDR3 coding DNA: TGCGCCAGCAGTCATGGGACAGGGGACACTGTCATTCAGTACTTC. Its translation is CASSHGTGDTVIQYF.

The chain is built from TRBV4-3 and TRBJ1-1; 7 nucleotides line up with TRBD1. The CDR3 covers 16 residues. Germline CDR1 and CDR2: LGHNA and YSLEER. V was clipped by 3 bases and J by 4 bases; unmatched bases: 11. The CDR3 DNA is TGCGCCAGCAGCCAGATCAGAGCGCAGGGGGGCACTGAAGCTTTCTTT. Translation gives CASSQIRAQGGTEAFF.

This clonotype showed up just a few times. This chain connects TRBV27 to TRBJ1-1; D unresolved. The CDR3 consists of 11 residues. The germline V and J ends were trimmed by 6 bases and 6 bases, with 8 bases remaining between them. Germline CDR1 and CDR2: MNHEY and SMNVEV (reference sequence). In DNA, the CDR3 is TGTGCCAGCAGCGGTCAAGCTGAAGCTTTCTTT. This translates into CASSGQAEAFF.

This clonotype was detected a few times. The chain carries TRBV6-2 or TRBV6-3 and TRBJ2-5, with a tentative D call TRBD1 (5 bases). The germline CDR1 and CDR2 sequences are MNHEY and SVGEGT. Trimming took off 2 bases at V and 4 bases at J, with 5 bases between the two ends. The CDR3 consists of 12 residues. As DNA, the CDR3 is TGTGCCAGCAGTTACGGGGCAGAGACCCAGTACTTC. Protein product: CASSYGAETQYF.

This clonotype was seen at least ten times. The rearrangement links TRBV6-5 to TRBJ1-1, with D uncertain. With 0 bases removed from V and 5 bases from J, the gap between germline ends came to 10 bases. This CDR3 contains 14 residues. Germline V gives CDR1 MNHEY, CDR2 SVGAGI. Here the CDR3 reads CASSYSAGRTEAFF. As DNA, the CDR3 is TGTGCCAGCAGTTACTCTGCTGGGAGGACTGAAGCTTTCTTT.